The 24 T cell receptor beta chains given below trace back to one sample, sequenced in a study of T cell repertoires in cytomegalovirus infection. TCRdb re-analysed the reads in MiXCR, keeping a single row per CDR3 protein. The sample holds 200,000 to 300,000 distinct CDR3 sequences, 6.5% seen once. The specimen was PBMCs. These receptors came from a human donor in good health (CMV status not recorded). Some clones in this sample may be carry-over from other donors' samples.

This clonotype was counted ten times or more. The chain is built from TRBV7-2 and TRBJ1-4; D ambiguous. Trimming stripped 1 base from V and 0 bases from J, with 12 bases between. Germline lookup yields CDR1 SGHTA and CDR2 FQGNSA. This CDR3 contains 17 residues. The chain's CDR3 is CASSLGSVYATNEKLFF. In DNA form, the CDR3 reads TGTGCCAGCAGCTTAGGCTCGGTCTATGCAACTAATGAAAAACTGTTTTTT.

This clonotype occurred many times. This chain joins TRBV7-2 and TRBJ2-7, with TRBD2 identical over 8 bases. Germline CDR1 reads SGHTA; CDR2 reads FQGNSA. The CDR3 covers 15 residues. The trim removed 2 bases at V and 3 bases at J, leaving 6 bases unmatched. This CDR3 is CASSLRAGENYEQYF. The CDR3 nucleotides are TGTGCCAGCAGCTTAAGAGCGGGGGAGAACTACGAGCAGTACTTC.

Ten or more counts support this clonotype. This chain joins TRBV7-2 and TRBJ1-4; D not certain. CDR1 and CDR2 (germline): SGHTA, FQGNSA. The CDR3 is 15 amino acids. The ends were cut back, 1 base at V and 3 bases at J, with 9 bases in the middle. CDR3 residues: CASSLVVGANEKLFF. The CDR3, as DNA: TGTGCCAGCAGCTTAGTTGTCGGGGCTAATGAAAAACTGTTTTTT. Drawing the rest from reference TRBV7-2 and TRBJ1-4, the complete variable domain is GAGVSQSPSNKVTEKGKDVELRCDPISGHTALYWYRQSLGQGLEFLIYFQGNSAPDKSGLPSDRFSAERTGGSVSTLTIQRTQQEDSAVYLCASSLVVGANEKLFFGSGTQLSVL.

This clonotype has ten or more counts. V gene TRBV7-2 combines with J gene TRBJ2-3, with TRBD2 matching over 8 bases. With 0 bases clipped from V and 5 bases from J, the junction kept 13 bases outside the gene matches. This CDR3 comprises 18 residues. Germline CDR1 SGHTA, CDR2 FQGNSA. The CDR3 region is CASSLAGLGGGSRDTQYF. In DNA form, the CDR3 reads TGTGCCAGCAGCTTAGCGGGTCTCGGGGGGGGAAGTCGAGATACGCAGTATTTT.

This clonotype has more than one count but fewer than ten. This chain links TRBV14 with TRBJ1-2; D is unresolved. Germline assignment: CDR1 SGHDN and CDR2 FVKESK. Trimming stripped 1 base from V and 8 bases from J, with 5 bases between. The CDR3 runs to 11 residues. Written as DNA, the CDR3 is TGTGCCAGCAGCCAAGGACACGGCTACACCTTC. It yields the protein CASSQGHGYTF.

This clonotype was picked up many times. The gene calls are TRBV14 and TRBJ1-1; D remains unclear. The CDR3 has 14 residues. Trimming stripped 3 bases from V and 0 bases from J, with 8 bases between. CDR1 and CDR2 (germline): SGHDN, FVKESK. The CDR3 protein is CASSHESLNTEAFF. The CDR3 DNA reads as TGTGCCAGCAGCCACGAGTCGCTGAACACTGAAGCTTTCTTT.

In this sample, this clonotype turned up many times. The genes are TRBV7-9 and TRBJ2-6, with TRBD1 as a possible D gene (6 bases). Between the trimmed V and J ends, which lost 5 bases and 0 bases, there was a span of 32 bases. The germline CDR1 and CDR2 sequences are SEHNR and FQNEAQ (reference sequence). The CDR3 is 23 residues long. The CDR3 sequence: CASSEYAAAYGQRRLSGANVLTF. The CDR3 DNA reads as TGTGCCAGCAGCGAGTACGCAGCAGCTTACGGACAGCGAAGACTCTCTGGGGCCAACGTCCTGACTTTC.

This clonotype has at least ten counts. The J gene is TRBJ1-5, the V gene TRBV7-2; the D gene is possibly TRBD1 (5 bases). The CDR3 extends over 13 amino acids. The ends were cut back, 1 base at V and 5 bases at J, with 6 bases in the middle. Germline-derived CDR1 and CDR2 are SGHTA and FQGNSA. The CDR3 is CASSLEGDQPQHF. Written as DNA, the CDR3 is TGTGCCAGCAGCTTAGAAGGGGATCAGCCCCAGCATTTT.

This clonotype was seen many times. This chain uses TRBV7-2 with TRBJ2-7, with TRBD1 as a possible D gene (5 bases). Looked up from germline, CDR1 is SGHTA and CDR2 is FQGNSA. The germline V and J ends were trimmed by 4 bases and 3 bases, with 10 bases remaining between them. This CDR3 is built from 13 residues. CDR3 loop: CASSYARGYEQYF. For the CDR3, the DNA is TGTGCCAGCAGCTATGCAAGGGGCTACGAGCAGTACTTC.

The chain recombines TRBV20-1 with TRBJ1-1; weak D call: TRBD1 (6 bases). The ends were cut back, 3 bases at V and 1 base at J, with 12 bases in the middle. This CDR3 has 14 residues. Germline assignment: CDR1 DFQATT and CDR2 SNEGSKA (reference sequence). DNA of the CDR3: TGCAGTGCTAGTGAGGCAGGGGCGAACACTGAAGCTTTCTTT. It codes for CSASEAGANTEAFF.

This clonotype was observed many times. The genes are TRBV7-6 and TRBJ1-4; a weak D match, TRBD1 (6 bases). The CDR3 loop spans 15 amino acids. Germline values: CDR1 SGHVS, CDR2 FNYEAQ. Between the trimmed V and J ends, which lost 5 bases and 5 bases, there was a span of 15 bases. The CDR3 sequence: CASSPVDSLNEKLFF. Here the CDR3 DNA reads TGTGCCAGCAGCCCCGTGGACAGTCTCAATGAAAAACTGTTTTTT.

As for this clonotype: One junction end disagrees with the germline gene, perhaps due to a read error. This chain links TRBV12-3 or TRBV12-4 with TRBJ2-3; a possible D gene is TRBD2 (6 bases). This CDR3 has 16 amino acids. CDR3 sequence (DNA): TGTGCCAGCAGTTTAACTCGCGGGGACCTCACAGATTCGCAGTATTTT. It specifies CASSLTRGDLTDSQYF.

The V and J genes are TRBV19 and TRBJ2-1; 7 nucleotides match TRBD1. Looked up from germline, CDR1 is LNHDA and CDR2 is SQIVND (reference sequence). The CDR3 loop spans 15 amino acids. V shed 3 bases and J 5 bases; nucleotides not matched to a gene: 7. For the CDR3, the DNA is TGTGCCAGTAGTATTGACAGGGACATCGACAATGAGCAGTTCTTC. Amino acids: CASSIDRDIDNEQFF. Using reference TRBV19 and TRBJ2-1 for the parts outside the CDR3, the full variable domain is DGGITQSPKYLFRKEGQNVTLSCEQNLNHDAMYWYRQDPGQGLRLIYYSQIVNDFQKGDIAEGYSVSREKKESFPLTVTSAQKNPTAFYLCASSIDRDIDNEQFFGPGTRLTVL.

This clonotype has a count of ten or more. The CDR3 here is CASSPRRTGDTEAFF. The CDR3, as DNA: TGTGCCAGCAGCCCCCGGAGGACAGGGGACACTGAAGCTTTCTTT. This chain connects TRBV11-2 to TRBJ1-1; 9 nucleotides match TRBD1. The V gene end was trimmed by 5 bases and the J gene end by 3 bases; junction bases not matched to a gene: 7. The CDR3 extends over 15 amino acids. Germline CDR1 reads SGHAT; CDR2 reads FQNNGV.

This clonotype was found many times. The chain carries TRBV11-1 and TRBJ2-1, with 8 bases that match TRBD2. Losses at the gene ends were 3 bases for V and 1 base for J; bases not matched to a gene: 5. This CDR3 region has 16 residues. Germline values: CDR1 SGHAT, CDR2 FQDESV (reference sequence). The CDR3 is CASSFSASGSYNEQFF. CDR3 in DNA: TGTGCCAGCAGCTTTAGCGCTAGCGGGTCCTACAATGAGCAGTTCTTC.

In this sample, this clonotype turned up many times. This chain joins TRBV29-1 and TRBJ2-1; the D call may be TRBD1 or TRBD2 (6 bases each). Trimming shortened V by 7 bases and J by 8 bases, and 15 bases separated the two germline ends. The V gene's germline CDR1 is SQVTM and CDR2 ANQGSEA. This CDR3 comprises 12 residues. The CDR3 here is CSAHRGLDEQFF. The CDR3 DNA reads as TGCAGCGCCCACCGGGGGCTCGATGAGCAGTTCTTC.

This clonotype has more than one count but fewer than ten. The chain links TRBV30 to TRBJ1-1, with 7 bases aligning to TRBD1. Germline loops: CDR1 GTSNPN, CDR2 SVGIG (reference sequence). V gave up 0 bases and J gave up 4 bases; unmatched junction bases: 8. The CDR3 totals 15 residues. The CDR3 spells CAWSVRGRGTTEAFF. The CDR3 coding sequence is TGTGCCTGGAGTGTACGGGGCAGGGGGACCACTGAAGCTTTCTTT. The variable domain in full, with the rest retrieved from reference TRBV30 and TRBJ1-1, is SQTIHQWPATLVQPVGSPLSLECTVEGTSNPNLYWYRQAAGRGLQLLFYSVGIGQISSEVPQNLSASRPQDRQFILSSKKLLLSDSGFYLCAWSVRGRGTTEAFFGQGTRLTVV.

This clonotype was counted ten times or more. The chain couples TRBV6-2 or TRBV6-3 to TRBJ2-2; 11 bases agree with TRBD2. The CDR3 extends over 17 amino acids. V shed 5 bases, J shed 2 bases, and the junction held 7 bases outside the gene matches. Germline assignment: CDR1 MNHEY and CDR2 SVGEGT. The CDR3 coding sequence is TGTGCCAGCAGTCAGATAGCGGGGGGGCGAAACACCGGGGAGCTGTTTTTT. Translating gives CASSQIAGGRNTGELFF.

On this clonotype: A much larger clone sits a single nucleotide away, making a read error possible. The chain carries TRBV20-1 and TRBJ2-7; D possibly corresponds to TRBD1 (5 bases). Germline V lookup: CDR1 DFQATT, CDR2 SNEGSKA (reference sequence). The CDR3 is made up of 14 amino acids. CDR3 region: CGARAGFISYEQYF. The CDR3 nucleotides read TGCGGTGCCCGGGCAGGGTTTATCTCCTACGAGCAGTACTTC.

In its sample, this clonotype was seen many times. The rearrangement links TRBV7-2 to TRBJ2-7; 8 bases line up with TRBD1. The CDR3 runs 15 residues. Unmatched junction bases numbered 7, after V lost 3 bases and J lost 3 bases. Germline lookup yields CDR1 SGHTA and CDR2 FQGNSA. CDR3 amino acids: CASSFASGGIYEQYF. CDR3 nucleotides: TGTGCCAGCAGCTTCGCCTCAGGGGGCATCTACGAGCAGTACTTC.

This clonotype occurred many times. The rearrangement uses TRBV20-1 and TRBJ1-5, with D perhaps matching TRBD1 (5 bases). Germline lookup yields CDR1 DFQATT and CDR2 SNEGSKA (reference sequence). V was trimmed by 0 bases and J by 3 bases, leaving 15 bases between them. The CDR3 runs to 16 residues. The DNA for the CDR3 is TGCAGTGCTAGAGATTTGGAAGGACATTCCAATCAGCCCCAGCATTTT. It yields the protein CSARDLEGHSNQPQHF.

Notes on this clonotype: A much larger clone lies one base from this, so it may be a read error. V usage is TRBV20-1 and J usage is TRBJ2-1; 7 bases are a match to TRBD2. Germline V gives CDR1 DFQATT, CDR2 SNEGSKA (reference sequence). The CDR3 is 15 amino acids. This chain's CDR3 is CGASGGSAPYNEQFF. DNA of the CDR3: TGCGGTGCTAGCGGTGGGAGCGCCCCCTACAATGAGCAGTTCTTC.

This clonotype was counted at least ten times. The chain recombines TRBV29-1 with TRBJ1-2; D gene unclear. Germline V gives CDR1 SQVTM, CDR2 ANQGSEA. Trimming removed 6 bases at V and 5 bases at J, with 13 bases between. This CDR3 has 12 amino acids. The CDR3 loop reads CSVGGEGYGYTF. The CDR3 coding sequence is TGCAGCGTAGGAGGAGAAGGATATGGCTACACCTTC.

This clonotype showed up many times. J is TRBJ2-1 and V is TRBV4-2, with D possibly matching TRBD2 (7 bases). With 1 base removed from V and 2 bases from J, the gap between germline ends came to 12 bases. Germline V gene sequence: CDR1 LGHNA, CDR2 YNFKEQ. This CDR3 contains 16 residues. Written as DNA, the CDR3 is TGTGCCAGCAGCCAAGTTGTCGGGGGGCCCTACAATGAGCAGTTCTTC. Translation gives CASSQVVGGPYNEQFF.